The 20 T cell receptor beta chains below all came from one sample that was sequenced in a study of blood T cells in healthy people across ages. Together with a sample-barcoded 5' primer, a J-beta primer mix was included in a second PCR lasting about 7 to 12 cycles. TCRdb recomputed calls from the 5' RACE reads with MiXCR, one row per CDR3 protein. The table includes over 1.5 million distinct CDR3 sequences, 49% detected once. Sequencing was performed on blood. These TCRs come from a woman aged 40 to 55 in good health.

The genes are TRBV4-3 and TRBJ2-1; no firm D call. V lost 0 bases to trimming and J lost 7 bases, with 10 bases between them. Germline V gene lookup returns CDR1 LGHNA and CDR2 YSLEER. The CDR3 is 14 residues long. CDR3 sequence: CASSQDGVFNEQFF. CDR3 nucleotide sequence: TGCGCCAGCAGCCAAGATGGGGTATTTAATGAGCAGTTCTTC.

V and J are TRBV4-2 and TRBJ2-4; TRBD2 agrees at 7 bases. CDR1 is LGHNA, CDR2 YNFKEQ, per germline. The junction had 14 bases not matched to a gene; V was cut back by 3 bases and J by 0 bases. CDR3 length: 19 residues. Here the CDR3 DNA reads TGTGCCAGCAGCCAGGACCTCTTGGGACTAAATCTAGCCAAAAACATTCAGTACTTC. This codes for CASSQDLLGLNLAKNIQYF.

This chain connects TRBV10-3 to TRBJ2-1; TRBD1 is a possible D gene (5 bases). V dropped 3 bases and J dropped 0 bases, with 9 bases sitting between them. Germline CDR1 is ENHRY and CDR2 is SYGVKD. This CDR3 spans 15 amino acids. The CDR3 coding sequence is TGTGCCATCAGTGAACAGGAGAGCTCCTACAATGAGCAGTTCTTC. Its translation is CAISEQESSYNEQFF.

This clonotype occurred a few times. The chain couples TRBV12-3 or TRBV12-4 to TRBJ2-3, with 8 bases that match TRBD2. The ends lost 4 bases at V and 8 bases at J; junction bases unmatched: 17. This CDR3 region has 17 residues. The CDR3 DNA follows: TGTGCCAGCAGTTCCCGGGGGGGCACGAGGGGGTCAGGTACGCAGTATTTT. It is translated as CASSSRGGTRGSGTQYF.

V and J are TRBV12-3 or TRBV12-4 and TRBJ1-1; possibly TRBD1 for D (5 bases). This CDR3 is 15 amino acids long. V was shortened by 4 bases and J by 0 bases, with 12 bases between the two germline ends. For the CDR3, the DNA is TGTGCCAGCAGTTCCAGGGAGCCAATGAACACTGAAGCTTTCTTT. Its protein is CASSSREPMNTEAFF.

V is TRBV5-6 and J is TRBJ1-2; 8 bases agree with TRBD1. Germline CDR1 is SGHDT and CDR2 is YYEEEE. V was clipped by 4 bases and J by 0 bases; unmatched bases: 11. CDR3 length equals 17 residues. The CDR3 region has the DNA TGTGCCAGCAGCCCTCTGGGACTGGACAGGGCTAACTATGGCTACACCTTC. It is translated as CASSPLGLDRANYGYTF.

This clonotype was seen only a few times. The CDR3 DNA is TGTGCCAGTAGCCTCGCCGGGGGGATAGGAAACTATGGCTACACCTTC. This sequence encodes CASSLAGGIGNYGYTF. The rearrangement links TRBV12-3 or TRBV12-4 to TRBJ1-2; D is possibly TRBD1 (5 bases). CDR3 length: 16 amino acids. V was cut by 9 bases and J by 2 bases, with 22 bases left in between.

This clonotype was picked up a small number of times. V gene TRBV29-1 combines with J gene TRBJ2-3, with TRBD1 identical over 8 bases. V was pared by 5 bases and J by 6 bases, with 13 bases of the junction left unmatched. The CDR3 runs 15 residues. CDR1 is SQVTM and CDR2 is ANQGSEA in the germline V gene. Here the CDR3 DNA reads TGCAGCGTTCCCGGACAGGGAGCCACCACGGATACGCAGTATTTT. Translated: CSVPGQGATTDTQYF.

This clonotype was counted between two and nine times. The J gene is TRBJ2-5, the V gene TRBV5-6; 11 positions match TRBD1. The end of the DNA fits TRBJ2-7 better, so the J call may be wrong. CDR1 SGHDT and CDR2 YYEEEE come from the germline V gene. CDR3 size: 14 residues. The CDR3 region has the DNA TGTGCCAGCAGCTTGGGGACAGGGGGCTCCGAGCAGTACTTC. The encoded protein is CASSLGTGGSEQYF.

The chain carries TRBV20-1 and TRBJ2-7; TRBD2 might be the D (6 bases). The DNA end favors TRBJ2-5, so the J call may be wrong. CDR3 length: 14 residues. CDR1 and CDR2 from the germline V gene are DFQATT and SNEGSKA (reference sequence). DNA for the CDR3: TGCAGTGCTAATGGGGCCTTGGGGGGAGAGACCCAGTACTTC. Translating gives CSANGALGGETQYF.

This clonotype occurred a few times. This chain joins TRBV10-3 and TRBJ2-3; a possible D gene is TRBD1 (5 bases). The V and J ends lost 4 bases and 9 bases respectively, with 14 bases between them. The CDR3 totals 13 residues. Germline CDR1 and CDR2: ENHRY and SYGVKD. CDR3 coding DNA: TGTGCCATCAGTGCCTCGGCAGGGCAGACGCAGTATTTT. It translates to CAISASAGQTQYF.

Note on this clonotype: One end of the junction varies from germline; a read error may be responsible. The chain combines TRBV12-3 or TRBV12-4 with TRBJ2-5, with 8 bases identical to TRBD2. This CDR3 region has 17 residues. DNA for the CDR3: TGTGCCAGCAGCCTTAGGGGGAGCGGGGGAAAACAAGAGACCCTGTACTTC. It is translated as CASSLRGSGGKQETLYF.

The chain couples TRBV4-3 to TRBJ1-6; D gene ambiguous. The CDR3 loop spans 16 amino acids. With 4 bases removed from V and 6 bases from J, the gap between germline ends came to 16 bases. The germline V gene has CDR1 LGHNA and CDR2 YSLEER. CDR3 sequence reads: CASSPSTNDGNSPLHF. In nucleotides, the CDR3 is TGCGCCAGCAGCCCATCAACCAACGACGGTAATTCACCCCTCCACTTT.

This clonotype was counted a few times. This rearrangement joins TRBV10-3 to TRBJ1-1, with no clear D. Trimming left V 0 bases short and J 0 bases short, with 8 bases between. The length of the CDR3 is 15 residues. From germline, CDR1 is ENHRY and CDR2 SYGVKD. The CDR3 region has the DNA TGTGCCATCAGTGAGTCGAAACCTTTGAACACTGAAGCTTTCTTT. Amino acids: CAISESKPLNTEAFF.

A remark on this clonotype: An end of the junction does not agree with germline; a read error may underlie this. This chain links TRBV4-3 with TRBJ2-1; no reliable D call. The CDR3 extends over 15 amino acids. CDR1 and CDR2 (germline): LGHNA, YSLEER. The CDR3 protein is CACSQEQAGYNEQFF. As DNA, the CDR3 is TGCGCCTGCAGCCAAGAGCAGGCCGGATACAATGAGCAGTTCTTC.

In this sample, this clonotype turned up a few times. In DNA, the CDR3 is TGCAGCGTTCTTTGGCGGGGGTCCGAGAATGAGCAGTTCTTC. Translation gives CSVLWRGSENEQFF. This chain uses TRBV29-1 with TRBJ2-1; 7 bases are a match to TRBD2. V dropped 5 bases and J dropped 7; count of bases not matched to a gene: 11. Germline V gene sequence: CDR1 SQVTM, CDR2 ANQGSEA. This CDR3 has 14 residues.

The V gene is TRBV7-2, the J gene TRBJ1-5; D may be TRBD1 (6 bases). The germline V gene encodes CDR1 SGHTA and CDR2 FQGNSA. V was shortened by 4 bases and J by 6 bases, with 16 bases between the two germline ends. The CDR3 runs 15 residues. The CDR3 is CASSSAGGGGQPQHF. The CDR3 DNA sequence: TGTGCCAGCAGCTCGGCTGGGGGCGGTGGTCAGCCCCAGCATTTT.

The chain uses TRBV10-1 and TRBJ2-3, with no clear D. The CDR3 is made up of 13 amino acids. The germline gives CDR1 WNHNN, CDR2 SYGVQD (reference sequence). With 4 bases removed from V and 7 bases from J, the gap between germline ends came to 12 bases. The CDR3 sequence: CASSVAGGNTQYF. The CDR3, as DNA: TGCGCCAGCAGTGTGGCAGGTGGTAATACGCAGTATTTT.

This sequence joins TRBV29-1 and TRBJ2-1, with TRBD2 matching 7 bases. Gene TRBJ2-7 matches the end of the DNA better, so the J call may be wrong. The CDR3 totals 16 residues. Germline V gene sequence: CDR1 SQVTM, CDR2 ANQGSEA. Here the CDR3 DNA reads TGCAGCGTTGAAGGGTGGCGGGGGTCCTCCTACAATGAGCAGTACTTC. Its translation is CSVEGWRGSSYNEQYF.

CDR3 bases: TGTGCCAGCAGCGTAACAGAGAGCCCCGAGCAGTACTTC. Protein: CASSVTESPEQYF. The gene calls are TRBV9 and TRBJ2-7; no reliable D call. The germline CDR1 and CDR2 sequences are SGDLS and YYNGEE. Trimming removed 1 base from V and 6 bases from J, with 11 bases in between. The CDR3 covers 13 residues.